In this sample, the clone carrying this TCR beta chain turned up a few times. What it recognizes is unknown. This record comes from a study of cytomegalovirus exposure and HLA in healthy donors. Whole-study results and caveats: Investigators reported 164 TCR beta chains as tied to cytomegalovirus. CMV serostatus alone was available as immune exposure information. Compared with the approximately 680-donor mean, an Asian-associated ancestry cluster reportedly had fewer N-insertions, according to a later analysis.

Unmatched junction bases numbered 8, after V lost 10 bases and J lost 3 bases. The CDR3 length is 14 residues. CDR1 and CDR2 (germline): WSHSY, SAAADI. PCR used 60 Vbeta primers and 13 Jbeta primers. Sequenced by immunoSEQ multiplex PCR; TCRdb stores in-frame clones only, minus some. The sample lists over 150,000 clones, about 88% occurring once. The rearrangement joins TRBV10-2 to TRBJ1-5, with 8 bases aligning to TRBD1. This clonotype was obtained from a girl less than two years old in good health and CMV-seronegative. Sequenced material: PBMCs. The CDR3 loop reads CATQGQGDNQPQHF. In nucleotides, the CDR3 is TGCGCCACCCAAGGACAGGGCGACAATCAGCCCCAGCATTTT.